This T cell receptor beta chain comes out of a study of spatial heterogeneity in lung cancer. Germline values: CDR1 SNHLY, CDR2 FYNNEI. V was shortened by 6 bases and J by 5 bases, with 11 bases between the two germline ends. The CDR3 consists of 12 residues. TCRdb analysed the 5' RACE reads with MiXCR anew, one entry per CDR3 protein. The sample has tens of thousands of distinct CDR3 sequences; approximately 12% are singletons. This clonotype occurred many times. Specified time point: sample taken at primary tumor resection. Unsorted samples of tumor, nontumor lung or frozen PBMC had their whole RNA sequenced.

This rearrangement joins TRBV2 to TRBJ2-7; no firm D call. This TCR was recovered from a male donor with early-stage non-small cell lung cancer. The sample in question was PBMCs, obtained at surgery. In DNA, the CDR3 is TGTGCCAGCAGACCAAACTTGAACGAGCAGTACTTC. Its protein is CASRPNLNEQYF.